This passage covers 11 T cell receptor beta chains from one sample sequenced in a study of T cells after yellow fever vaccination. Using its own MiXCR run on the 5' RACE reads, TCRdb lists one record per CDR3 protein. The sample yields over 300,000 distinct CDR3 sequences, 6.8% seen once. The input for sequencing was PBMCs, taken approximately 47 days after the first yellow fever vaccination. These receptors were taken from a man aged 18 to 35 who received the YFV17D yellow fever vaccine.

The chain combines TRBV5-1 with TRBJ2-3; D is perhaps TRBD1 or TRBD2 (5 bases each). Germline V lookup: CDR1 SGHRS, CDR2 YFSETQ. This CDR3 is 16 amino acids long. Trimming took 0 bases from V and 0 from J, leaving 11 bases between them. This chain's CDR3 is CASSLGGVKSTDTQYF. CDR3 coding DNA: TGCGCCAGCAGCTTGGGAGGGGTAAAGAGCACAGATACGCAGTATTTT.

In the case of this clonotype: The CDR3 does not close with the conserved phenylalanine or tryptophan, likely indicating a read error. This rearrangement joins TRBV9 to TRBJ2-1, with a tentative D call TRBD2 (7 bases). Trimming took off 1 base at V and 7 bases at J, with 21 bases between the two ends. The CDR3 has 17 residues. Germline-derived CDR1 and CDR2 are SGDLS and YYNGEE. The CDR3 sequence is CASSVWNRVGTKNEQFS. The CDR3, as DNA: TGTGCCAGCAGCGTATGGAACAGGGTTGGGACTAAGAATGAGCAGTTCTCC.

In regard to this clonotype: At one end, the junction sequence differs from germline, possibly due to a read error. This sequence joins TRBV5-1 and TRBJ1-1, with TRBD1 matching over 7 bases. Per germline, CDR1 SGHRS and CDR2 YFSETQ. The CDR3 is 15 amino acids. The CDR3 sequence: CASRLGQLENTEAFF. The CDR3 DNA sequence: TGCGCCAGCAGATTGGGACAGCTAGAGAACACTGAAGCTTTCTTT.

This clonotype showed up just a few times. The CDR3 DNA reads TGTGCCAGCAGCCAAGATCAGGGACAGGGGATTTATTCACCCCTCCACTTT. It specifies CASSQDQGQGIYSPLHF. The chain employs TRBV4-2 and TRBJ1-6; 10 nucleotides align to TRBD1. With V trimmed by 0 bases and J by 8 bases, 7 bases remained unmatched. This CDR3 spans 17 amino acids. From germline, CDR1 is LGHNA and CDR2 YNFKEQ.

The table lists this clonotype with a few counts. The V call is TRBV6-1, the J call TRBJ1-6; D is undetermined. From germline, CDR1 is MNHNS and CDR2 SASEGT. V gave up 6 bases and J gave up 7 bases, with 19 bases separating them. This CDR3 comprises 16 residues. Here the CDR3 reads CASSLVRTRGNSPLHF. The CDR3, as DNA: TGTGCCAGCAGCCTTGTTAGGACCAGAGGGAATTCACCCCTCCACTTT.

CDR3 in amino acids: CSARGLAGAQETQYF. CDR3 nucleotide sequence: TGCAGTGCTAGGGGACTAGCGGGGGCCCAAGAGACCCAGTACTTC. The V and J genes are TRBV20-1 and TRBJ2-5; 14 nucleotides match TRBD2. Germline CDR1 is DFQATT and CDR2 is SNEGSKA (reference sequence). J lost 1 base, V lost 3 bases, and 1 base had no gene match. This CDR3 comprises 15 residues.

The V gene is TRBV29-1, the J gene TRBJ2-3; the D gene is possibly TRBD1 (6 bases). The CDR3 is 11 residues long. Germline V gene sequence: CDR1 SQVTM, CDR2 ANQGSEA. V lost 5 bases and J 11 bases, leaving 14 bases between the germline ends. For the CDR3, the DNA is TGCAGCGTTTATTCCCGGGACAAGCAGTATTTT. Encoded protein: CSVYSRDKQYF.

This clonotype was picked up a small number of times. The chain employs TRBV10-1 and TRBJ2-3, with D tentatively TRBD1 or TRBD2 (6 bases each). The V and J ends lost 1 base and 5 bases respectively, with 16 bases between them. The CDR3 length is 16 residues. Germline lookup yields CDR1 WNHNN and CDR2 SYGVQD (reference sequence). CDR3 protein: CASSEFEGGLGDTQYF. For the CDR3, the DNA is TGCGCCAGCAGTGAGTTCGAGGGGGGATTGGGAGATACGCAGTATTTT.

This rearrangement joins TRBV7-2 to TRBJ2-3, with 9 positions matching TRBD1. The germline gives CDR1 SGHTA, CDR2 FQGNSA. Losses at the gene ends were 5 bases for V and 3 bases for J; bases not matched to a gene: 9. The CDR3 spans 16 residues. The CDR3 sequence: CASSRTGQGWTDTQYF. DNA for the CDR3: TGTGCCAGCAGCCGAACGGGACAGGGATGGACAGATACGCAGTATTTT.

This clonotype appeared a few times. CDR3 sequence reads: CASSVDGQTYEQYF. The CDR3 bases are TGTGCCAGCAGCGTAGATGGACAGACCTACGAGCAGTACTTC. The rearrangement uses TRBV9 and TRBJ2-7; D may be TRBD1 (6 bases). The CDR3 runs 14 residues. Germline-derived CDR1 and CDR2 are SGDLS and YYNGEE. V lost 0 bases and J lost 2, with 9 bases in between. The variable domain in full, completed from reference TRBV9 and TRBJ2-7, reads DSGVTQTPKHLITATGQRVTLRCSPRSGDLSVYWYQQSLDQGLQFLIQYYNGEERAKGNILERFSAQQFPDLHSELNLSSLELGDSALYFCASSVDGQTYEQYFGPGTRLTVT.

The chain is built from TRBV6-1 and TRBJ2-3; D may be TRBD1 (6 bases). The CDR3 consists of 16 residues. Germline CDR1 and CDR2: MNHNS and SASEGT. Deletions cut 3 bases from V and 4 bases from J, with 17 bases between. The CDR3 region has the DNA TGTGCCAGCAGTGATCGGTGGGGGCACCCCCCAGATACGCAGTATTTT. Translating it yields CASSDRWGHPPDTQYF.